This is a list of T cell receptor beta chains from one sample in a study of T cell repertoires in cytomegalovirus infection. Antigens of these TCRs are unknown. TCRdb ran MiXCR on the reads and lists one entry per CDR3 protein. This sample has roughly 570,000 distinct CDR3 sequences, with almost 40% found just once. The input for sequencing was cultured PBMCs, taken from culture after CMV antigen stimulation. The receptor set was obtained from a human donor in good health (CMV status not recorded). Some clones in this sample may be carry-over from other donors' samples. Each CDR3 is given with its conserved first and last residue. A D gene is named only where the DNA matches it firmly. Some rows have no size entry. The others give once, few or many, or a class for an expanded clone.

TRBJ2-3 | - | few | TRBV20-1 | TGCAGTGGGCAGATCGCGGATACGCAGTATTTT | CSGQIADTQYF
TRBJ2-5 | TRBD1 | - | TRBV5-1 | TGCGCCAGCAGCTTGGCGGGACAGTCAAGAGAGGCCCAGTACTTC | CASSLAGQSREAQYF
TRBJ1-4 | TRBD1 | - | TRBV20-1 | TGCAGTGCTAGGGACTACCAGGGGGCGCTTATTGAAAAACTGTTTTTT | CSARDYQGALIEKLFF
TRBJ2-7 | - | once | TRBV10-3 | TGTGCCATCAGTGACCGGGGCCGGGTTGGCGACGAGCAGTACTTC | CAISDRGRVGDEQYF
TRBJ1-1 | - | once | TRBV20-1 | TGCAGTGCAGGGCAGGGTCGAAGTCGTTTAGCTTTCTTT | CSAGQGRSRLAFF
TRBJ1-4 | TRBD1 | - | TRBV7-9 | TGTGCCAGCAGCTTAGTTGGACAGGGTCCAACTAATGAAAAACTGTTTTTT | CASSLVGQGPTNEKLFF
TRBJ1-4 | - | - | TRBV4-1 | TGCGCCAGCAGCCAACCTGGACGGAATGAAAAACTGTTTTTT | CASSQPGRNEKLFF
TRBJ1-5 | - | few | TRBV19 | TGTGCCAGTAGGTCAATGCCCGCTCAGCCCCAGCATTTT | CASRSMPAQPQHF
TRBJ2-3 | TRBD2 | - | TRBV7-6 | TGTGCCAGCAGCTTAGTGTCTAGCGGGAGTGCTAGCACAGATACGCAGTATTTT | CASSLVSSGSASTDTQYF
TRBJ2-1 | TRBD2 | - | TRBV5-1 | TGCGCCAGCAGCTTGGGACTAGCGGGAAGAGGTGAGCAGTTCTTC | CASSLGLAGRGEQFF
TRBJ1-5 | - | many | TRBV7-2 | TGTGCCAGCAGCTTAGAGGCAGGGCTTAGCAATCAGCCCCAGCATTTT | CASSLEAGLSNQPQHF
TRBJ1-2 | - | many | TRBV7-6 | TGTGCCAGCAGCTTTGGGGGGCCTGCTAACTATGGCTACACCTTC | CASSFGGPANYGYTF
TRBJ1-3 | - | many | TRBV7-2 | TGTGCCAGCAGCTCCTCCCTAGGAGGAAACACCATATATTTT | CASSSSLGGNTIYF
TRBJ2-7 | TRBD1 | - | TRBV5-4 | TGTGCCAGCAGTTCAACGGAGACAGGGTCCTACGAGCAGTACTTC | CASSSTETGSYEQYF
TRBJ2-3 | - | - | TRBV6-5 | TGTGCCAGCAGTTTCAGCCTCACAGATACGCAGTATTTT | CASSFSLTDTQYF